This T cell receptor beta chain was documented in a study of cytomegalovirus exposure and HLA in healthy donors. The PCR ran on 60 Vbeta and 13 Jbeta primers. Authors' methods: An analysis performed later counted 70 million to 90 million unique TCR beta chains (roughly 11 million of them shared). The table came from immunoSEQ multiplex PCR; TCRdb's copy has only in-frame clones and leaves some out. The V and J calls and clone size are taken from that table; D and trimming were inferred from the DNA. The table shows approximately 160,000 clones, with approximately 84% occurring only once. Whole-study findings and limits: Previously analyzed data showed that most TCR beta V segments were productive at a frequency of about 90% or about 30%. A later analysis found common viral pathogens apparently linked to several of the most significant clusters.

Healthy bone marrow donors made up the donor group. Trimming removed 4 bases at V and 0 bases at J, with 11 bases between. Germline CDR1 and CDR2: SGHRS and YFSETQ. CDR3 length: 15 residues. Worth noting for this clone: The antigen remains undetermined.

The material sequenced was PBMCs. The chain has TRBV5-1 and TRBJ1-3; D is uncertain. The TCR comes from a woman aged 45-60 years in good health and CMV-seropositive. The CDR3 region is CASSEGLSSGNTIYF. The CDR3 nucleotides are TGCGCCAGCAGCGAGGGCCTGAGCTCTGGAAACACCATATATTTT.